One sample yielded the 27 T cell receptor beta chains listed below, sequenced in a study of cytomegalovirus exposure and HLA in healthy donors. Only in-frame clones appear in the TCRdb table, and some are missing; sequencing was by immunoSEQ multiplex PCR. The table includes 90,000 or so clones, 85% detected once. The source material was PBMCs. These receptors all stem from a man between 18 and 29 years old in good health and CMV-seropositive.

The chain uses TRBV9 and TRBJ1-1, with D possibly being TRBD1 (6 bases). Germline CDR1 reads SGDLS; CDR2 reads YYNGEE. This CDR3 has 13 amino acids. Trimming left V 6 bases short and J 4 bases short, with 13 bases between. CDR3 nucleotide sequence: TGTGCCAGCAACAGGGTTGAGGGCACTGAAGCTTTCTTT. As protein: CASNRVEGTEAFF. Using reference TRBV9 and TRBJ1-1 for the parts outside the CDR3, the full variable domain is DSGVTQTPKHLITATGQRVTLRCSPRSGDLSVYWYQQSLDQGLQFLIQYYNGEERAKGNILERFSAQQFPDLHSELNLSSLELGDSALYFCASNRVEGTEAFFGQGTRLTVV.

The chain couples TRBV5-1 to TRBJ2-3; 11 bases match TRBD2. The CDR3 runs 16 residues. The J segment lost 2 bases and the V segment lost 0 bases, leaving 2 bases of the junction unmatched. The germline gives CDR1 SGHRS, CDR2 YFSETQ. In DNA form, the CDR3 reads TGCGCCAGCAGCTTGGCTAGCGGGAGGTTCACAGATACGCAGTATTTT. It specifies CASSLASGRFTDTQYF.

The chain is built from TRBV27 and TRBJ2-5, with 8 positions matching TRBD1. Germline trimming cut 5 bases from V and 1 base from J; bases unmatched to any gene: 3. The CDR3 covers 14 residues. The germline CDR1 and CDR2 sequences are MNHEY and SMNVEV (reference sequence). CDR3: CASSPDRGQETQYF. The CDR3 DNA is TGTGCCAGCAGTCCCGACAGGGGCCAAGAGACCCAGTACTTC.

The CDR3 DNA reads as TGCGCCAGCAGCCTGGGGGGGGTGGAGGATGAGCAGTTCTTC. It codes for CASSLGGVEDEQFF. The V and J genes are TRBV5-1 and TRBJ2-1; 7 positions match TRBD2. With 4 bases clipped from V and 8 bases from J, the junction kept 9 bases outside the gene matches. Germline assignment: CDR1 SGHRS and CDR2 YFSETQ. CDR3 size: 14 residues.

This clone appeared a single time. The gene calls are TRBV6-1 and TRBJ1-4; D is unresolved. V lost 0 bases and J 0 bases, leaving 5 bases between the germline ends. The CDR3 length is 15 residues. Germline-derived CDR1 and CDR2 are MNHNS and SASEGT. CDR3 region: CASSEARATNEKLFF. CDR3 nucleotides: TGTGCCAGCAGTGAAGCCCGTGCAACTAATGAAAAACTGTTTTTT.

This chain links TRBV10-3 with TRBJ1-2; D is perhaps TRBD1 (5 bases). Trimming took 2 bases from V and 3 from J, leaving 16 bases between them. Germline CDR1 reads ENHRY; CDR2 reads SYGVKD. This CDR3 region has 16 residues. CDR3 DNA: TGTGCCATCAGTGAGGCCCAGGGTAATATGGACTATGGCTACACCTTC. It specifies CAISEAQGNMDYGYTF.

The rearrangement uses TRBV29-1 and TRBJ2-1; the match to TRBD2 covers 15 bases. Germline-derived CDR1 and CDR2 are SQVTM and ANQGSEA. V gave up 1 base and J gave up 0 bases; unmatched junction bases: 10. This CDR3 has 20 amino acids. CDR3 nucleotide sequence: TGCAGCGTTGAAGTTTACTCCGGGACTAGCGGGAGGAGCTCCTACAATGAGCAGTTCTTC. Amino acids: CSVEVYSGTSGRSSYNEQFF.

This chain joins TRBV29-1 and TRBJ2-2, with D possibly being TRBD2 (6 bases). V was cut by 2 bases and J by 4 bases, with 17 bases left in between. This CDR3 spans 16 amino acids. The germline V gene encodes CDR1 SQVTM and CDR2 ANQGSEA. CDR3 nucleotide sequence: TGCAGCGTTGAATGGGCCGGGAGTGGAAGCACCGGGGAGCTGTTTTTT. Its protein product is CSVEWAGSGSTGELFF.

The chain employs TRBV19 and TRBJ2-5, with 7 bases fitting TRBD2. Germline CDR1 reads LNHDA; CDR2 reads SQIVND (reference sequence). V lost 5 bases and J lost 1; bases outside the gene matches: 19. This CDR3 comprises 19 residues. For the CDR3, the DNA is TGTGCCAGTAGTGATACCCTGACTAGCCCCCGGATGGGCCAAGAGACCCAGTACTTC. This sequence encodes CASSDTLTSPRMGQETQYF.

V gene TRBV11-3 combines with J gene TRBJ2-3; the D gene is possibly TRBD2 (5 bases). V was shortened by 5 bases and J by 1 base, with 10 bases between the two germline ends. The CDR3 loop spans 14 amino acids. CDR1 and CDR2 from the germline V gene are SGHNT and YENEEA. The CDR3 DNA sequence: TGTGCCAGCAGCGCGAGGGATGGCACAGATACGCAGTATTTT. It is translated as CASSARDGTDTQYF.

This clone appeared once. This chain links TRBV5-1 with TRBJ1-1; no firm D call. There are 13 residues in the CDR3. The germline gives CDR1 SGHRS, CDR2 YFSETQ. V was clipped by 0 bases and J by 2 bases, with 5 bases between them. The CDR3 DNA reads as TGCGCCAGCAGCTTGGACAGTAACACTGAAGCTTTCTTT. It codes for CASSLDSNTEAFF.

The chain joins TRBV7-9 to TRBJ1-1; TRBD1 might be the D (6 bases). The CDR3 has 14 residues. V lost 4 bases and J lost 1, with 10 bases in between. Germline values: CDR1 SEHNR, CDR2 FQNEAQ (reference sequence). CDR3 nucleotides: TGTGCCAGCAGCTCGACAGGATGGAACACTGAAGCTTTCTTT. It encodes CASSSTGWNTEAFF.

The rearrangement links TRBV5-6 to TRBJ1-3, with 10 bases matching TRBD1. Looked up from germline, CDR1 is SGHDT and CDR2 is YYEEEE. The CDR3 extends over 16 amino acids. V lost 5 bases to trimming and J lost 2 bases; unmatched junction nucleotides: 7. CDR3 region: CASSFRQGAAGNTIYF. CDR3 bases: TGTGCCAGCAGTTTTCGACAGGGGGCGGCTGGAAACACCATATATTTT.

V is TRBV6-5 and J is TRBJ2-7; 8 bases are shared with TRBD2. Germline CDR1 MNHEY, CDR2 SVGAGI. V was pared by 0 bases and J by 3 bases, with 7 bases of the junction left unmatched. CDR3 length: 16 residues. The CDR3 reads CASSYSAGGGNYEQYF. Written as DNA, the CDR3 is TGTGCCAGCAGTTACTCGGCGGGAGGAGGGAACTACGAGCAGTACTTC.

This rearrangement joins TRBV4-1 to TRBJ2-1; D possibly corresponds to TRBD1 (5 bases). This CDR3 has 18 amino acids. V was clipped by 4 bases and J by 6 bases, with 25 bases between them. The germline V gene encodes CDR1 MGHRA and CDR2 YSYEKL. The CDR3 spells CASSPPWFDGRAPNEQFF. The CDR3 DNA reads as TGCGCCAGCAGCCCCCCATGGTTTGATGGCAGGGCGCCCAATGAGCAGTTCTTC.

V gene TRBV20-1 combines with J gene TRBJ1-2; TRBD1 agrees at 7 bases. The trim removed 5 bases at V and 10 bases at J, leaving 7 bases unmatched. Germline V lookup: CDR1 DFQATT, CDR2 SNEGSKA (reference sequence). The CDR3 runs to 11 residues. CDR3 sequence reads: CSAPRGQIYTF. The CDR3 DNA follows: TGCAGTGCTCCTAGGGGGCAAATCTACACCTTC.

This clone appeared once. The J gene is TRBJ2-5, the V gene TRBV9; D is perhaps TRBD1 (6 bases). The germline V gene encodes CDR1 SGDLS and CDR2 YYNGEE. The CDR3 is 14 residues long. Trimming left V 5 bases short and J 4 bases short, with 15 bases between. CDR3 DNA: TGTGCCAGCAGTAAAACAGGGATGGGAGAGACCCAGTACTTC. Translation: CASSKTGMGETQYF.

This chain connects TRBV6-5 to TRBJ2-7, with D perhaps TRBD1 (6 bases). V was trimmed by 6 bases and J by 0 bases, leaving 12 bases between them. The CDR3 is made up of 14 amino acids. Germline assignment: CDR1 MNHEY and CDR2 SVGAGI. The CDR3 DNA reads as TGTGCCAGCAGCCAGACAGGAAGCTCCTACGAGCAGTACTTC. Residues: CASSQTGSSYEQYF.

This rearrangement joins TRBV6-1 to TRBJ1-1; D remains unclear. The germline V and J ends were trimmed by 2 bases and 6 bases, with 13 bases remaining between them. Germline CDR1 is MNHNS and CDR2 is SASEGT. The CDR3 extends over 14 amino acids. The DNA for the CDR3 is TGTGCCAGCAGTGAAAACTTGTGGGGAGCTGAAGCTTTCTTT. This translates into CASSENLWGAEAFF.

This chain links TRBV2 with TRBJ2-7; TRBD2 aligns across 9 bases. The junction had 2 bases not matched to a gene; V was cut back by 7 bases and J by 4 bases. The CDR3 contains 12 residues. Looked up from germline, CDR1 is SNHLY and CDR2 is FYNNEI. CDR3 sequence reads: CASISGRYEQYF. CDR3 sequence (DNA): TGTGCCAGCATAAGCGGGAGGTACGAGCAGTACTTC.

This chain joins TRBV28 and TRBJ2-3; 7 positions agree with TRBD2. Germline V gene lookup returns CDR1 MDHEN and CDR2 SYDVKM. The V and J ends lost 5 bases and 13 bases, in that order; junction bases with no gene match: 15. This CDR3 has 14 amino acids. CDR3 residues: CASSPSGTLPVKYF. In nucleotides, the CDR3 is TGTGCCAGCAGTCCGAGCGGGACTCTCCCCGTTAAGTATTTT.

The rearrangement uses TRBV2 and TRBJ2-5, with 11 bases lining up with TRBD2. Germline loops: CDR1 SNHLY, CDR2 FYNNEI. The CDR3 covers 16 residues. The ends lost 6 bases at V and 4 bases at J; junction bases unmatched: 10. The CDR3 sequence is CASSLTGTSGLETQYF. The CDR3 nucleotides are TGTGCCAGCAGCCTAACCGGGACTAGCGGCTTAGAGACCCAGTACTTC.

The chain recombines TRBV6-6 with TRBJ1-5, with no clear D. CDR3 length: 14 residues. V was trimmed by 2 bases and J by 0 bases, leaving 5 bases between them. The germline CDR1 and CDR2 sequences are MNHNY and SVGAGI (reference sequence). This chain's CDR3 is CASSYSYSNQPQHF. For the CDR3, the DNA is TGTGCCAGCAGTTACAGCTATAGCAATCAGCCCCAGCATTTT.

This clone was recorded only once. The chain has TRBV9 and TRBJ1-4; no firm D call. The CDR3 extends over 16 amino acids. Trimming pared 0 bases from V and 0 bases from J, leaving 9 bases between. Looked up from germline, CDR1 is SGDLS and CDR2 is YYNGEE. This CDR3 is CASSVDSTATNEKLFF. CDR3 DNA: TGTGCCAGCAGCGTAGATTCTACGGCAACTAATGAAAAACTGTTTTTT.

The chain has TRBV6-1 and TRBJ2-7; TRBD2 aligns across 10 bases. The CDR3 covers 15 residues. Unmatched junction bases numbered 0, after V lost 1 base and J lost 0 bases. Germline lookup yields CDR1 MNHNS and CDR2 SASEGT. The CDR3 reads CASSEGTSGSYEQYV. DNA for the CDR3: TGTGCCAGCAGTGAAGGGACTAGCGGCTCCTACGAGCAGTACGTC.

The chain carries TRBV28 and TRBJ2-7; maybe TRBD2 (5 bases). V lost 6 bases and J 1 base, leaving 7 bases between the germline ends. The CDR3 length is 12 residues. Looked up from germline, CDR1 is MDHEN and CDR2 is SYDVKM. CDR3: CASSGISYEQYF. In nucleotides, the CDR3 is TGTGCCAGCAGCGGGATATCCTACGAGCAGTACTTC.

CDR3 DNA sequence: TGCGCCAGCAGCTTTGCGGGACAGTCCAACAATGAGCAGTTCTTC. Its protein is CASSFAGQSNNEQFF. The V call is TRBV5-1, the J call TRBJ2-1; tentative D call: TRBD1 (7 bases). This CDR3 has 15 residues. Germline V CDR1 and CDR2: SGHRS, YFSETQ. Trimming took off 2 bases at V and 5 bases at J, with 14 bases between the two ends.